Listed below are T cell receptor beta chains from one sample, sequenced in a study of blood T cell repertoires in COVID-19. TCRdb's copy holds only in-frame clones and misses some; the assay was immunoSEQ multiplex PCR. The table lists approximately 150,000 clones, 60% to 80% of them singletons. Sequenced: peripheral blood. The source is a man in his fifties or sixties with active or convalescent COVID-19. The conserved cysteine and the conserved F or W are not part of the CDR3 here. The order of the fields is V gene, CDR3 protein.

V: TRBV3-1/TRBV3-2; CDR3: ASSQLRYSGDTQY
V: TRBV18; CDR3: ASSPRISGQGYTEAF
V: TRBV27; CDR3: ASNTIDSNTGELF
V: TRBV7-8; CDR3: ASSFSPGDSPLH
V: TRBV5-1; CDR3: ASSLGPDQPQH
V: TRBV3-1/TRBV3-2; CDR3: ASSQVQQGVGYT
V: TRBV5-1; CDR3: ASSLAQGNEKLF
V: TRBV27; CDR3: ASSFEWHQPQH
V: TRBV5-1; CDR3: ASSSLQAWGTSGSVIYEQY
V: TRBV19; CDR3: ASSIGTANTEAF
V: TRBV11-3; CDR3: ASSPRTGGSGELF
V: TRBV9; CDR3: ASSVDSGIYNSPLH
V: TRBV3-1/TRBV3-2; CDR3: ASSLVDEGQGQF
V: TRBV9; CDR3: ASSVGGGLAGGRETQY
V: TRBV15; CDR3: ATSRGGTTYEQY
V: TRBV27; CDR3: ASSYGGVYNEQF
V: TRBV18; CDR3: ASSPAPRTSRSEKLF
V: TRBV18; CDR3: ASSPEQDTEAF
V: TRBV28; CDR3: ASSLRLSSSYNSPLH
V: TRBV10-3; CDR3: AITVSGRGSYEQY
V: TRBV27; CDR3: ASRENRGTYNSPLH
V: TRBV7-9; CDR3: ASSPPLAGGSTDTQY
V: TRBV7-9; CDR3: ASSLDTGYSGTDTQY
V: TRBV11-2; CDR3: ASSLGANTEAF
V: TRBV2; CDR3: ASSTRRSTDTQY
V: TRBV6-5; CDR3: ATYSGSQETQY
V: TRBV28; CDR3: ASRLGTYSYEQY
V: TRBV3-1/TRBV3-2; CDR3: ASSPEAGAGNEQF
V: TRBV13; CDR3: ASSPSGPYNEQF
V: TRBV28; CDR3: ASSHRDNQNQPQH
V: TRBV4-1; CDR3: ASSQEALTRRGREKLF
V: TRBV28; CDR3: ASSYVGLPEAF
V: TRBV28; CDR3: ASSFLGGPQETQY
V: TRBV19; CDR3: ASSIAMGAVNEQF
V: TRBV7-3; CDR3: ASSQVGGTGELF
V: TRBV19; CDR3: ASSIGTGSYNEQF
V: TRBV28; CDR3: ASSATGAGAYEQY
V: TRBV9; CDR3: ASSVESGGTDTQY
V: TRBV14; CDR3: ASSSAGALEQF